One sample yielded the 20 T cell receptor delta chains listed below, sequenced in a study of gammadelta T cells in human blood. TCRdb re-identified clones in the RT-PCR reads via CATT. The sample contains some 700 delta-chain clones, approximately 21% of which appear only once. The specimen was Vgamma9Vdelta2 gamma-delta T cells from fetal blood. These receptors all stem from a human fetus.

On this clone itself: A much larger clone is a single base away; this may be a read error. The chain joins TRDV2 to TRDJ3; TRDD3 aligns across 11 bases. The J gene comes from matching the DNA to germline here; TCRdb lacks it. Germline V CDR1 and CDR2: GEAIGNYY, EKD. The CDR3 contains 19 residues. J was trimmed by 1 base and V by 3 bases; bases with no gene match: 7. CDR3 loop: CACDGLGDIGSWDTRQMFF. In DNA form, the CDR3 reads TGTGCCTGTGACGGACTGGGGGATATTGGGTCCTGGGACACCCGACAGATGTTTTTC.

This rearrangement joins TRDV2 to TRDJ2; the D gene is possibly TRDD3 (6 bases). TCRdb gives no J gene; it was assigned here by matching the DNA to germline. Germline CDR1 is GEAIGNYY and CDR2 is EKD. CDR3 length: 16 residues. The V end was cut by 0 bases, the J end by 1 base, with 11 bases between. The CDR3 nucleotides read TGTGCCTGTGACACCGCTGGGGCAGATTTGACAGCACAACTCTTCTTT. It codes for CACDTAGADLTAQLFF.

By share of the sample, this clone is large. The V gene is TRDV2, the J gene TRDJ3; D may be TRDD3 (6 bases). The germline V and J ends were trimmed by 1 base and 0 bases, with 15 bases remaining between them. This CDR3 is built from 19 residues. Germline-derived CDR1 and CDR2 are GEAIGNYY and EKD. The CDR3 DNA reads TGTGCCTGTGACACGTGGGGGCCCACCTCCTCCTGGGACACCCGACAGATGTTTTTC. Encoded protein: CACDTWGPTSSWDTRQMFF.

Relative to its sample, this clone is medium-sized. V and J are TRDV2 and TRDJ1, with TRDD3 matching over 8 bases. Germline V gene lookup returns CDR1 GEAIGNYY and CDR2 EKD. Trimming removed 2 bases from V and 0 bases from J; junction bases left unmatched: 10. The CDR3 has 17 residues. CDR3 in DNA: TGTGCCTGTGACATACTGGGGGCTCCCTTGTACACCGATAAACTCATCTTT. Residues: CACDILGAPLYTDKLIF.

By its share, this clone is large (0.1 to 1%). The rearrangement uses TRDV2 and TRDJ3; 8 bases map to TRDD3. Germline V gene lookup returns CDR1 GEAIGNYY and CDR2 EKD. After removal of 3 bases from V and 0 bases from J, the junction contained 9 bases not matched to a gene. The CDR3 sequence is 19 residues long. In DNA form, the CDR3 reads TGTGCCTGTGACCCCCTACTGGGGGTCAGCTCCTGGGACACCCGACAGATGTTTTTC. Translating gives CACDPLLGVSSWDTRQMFF.

Within the sample, this clone is large. V gene TRDV2 combines with J gene TRDJ2; TRDD3 matches at 10 bases. Germline CDR1 is GEAIGNYY and CDR2 is EKD. V gave up 2 bases and J gave up 6 bases; unmatched junction bases: 5. This CDR3 is 15 amino acids long. CDR3 residues: CACDRLGDKAAQLFF. The CDR3 DNA reads TGTGCCTGTGACAGGCTGGGGGATAAGGCAGCACAACTCTTCTTT.

This clone is judged large. V usage is TRDV2 and J usage is TRDJ3; 8 bases agree with TRDD3. This CDR3 contains 19 residues. Trimming at V came to 3 bases and at J to 0 bases, leaving 9 bases not matched to a gene. Per the germline V gene, CDR1 is GEAIGNYY and CDR2 is EKD. This CDR3 is CACDPVLGDHSWDTRQMFF. CDR3 nucleotide sequence: TGTGCCTGTGACCCGGTGCTGGGGGACCACTCCTGGGACACCCGACAGATGTTTTTC.

By its share, this clone is large. Other DNA sequences in this specimen translate into the identical CDR3. The chain links TRDV2 to TRDJ2, with 9 bases identical to TRDD3. CDR3 size: 16 residues. The trim removed 0 bases at V and 0 bases at J, leaving 1 base unmatched. The germline gives CDR1 GEAIGNYY, CDR2 EKD. The CDR3, as DNA: TGTGCCTGTGACACCGTGGGGGATACTTTGACAGCACAACTCTTCTTT. Amino acids: CACDTVGDTLTAQLFF.

Regarding this clone: A clone one base away is much larger, so this may be a read error. The J gene is TRDJ1, while no V gene call was made. The CDR3 is 12 amino acids. CDR3 in amino acids: CACDRNTDKLIF. In DNA, the CDR3 is TGTGCCTGTGACCGCAACACCGATAAACTCATCTTT.

A word on this clone: This likely reflects a read error, since a far larger clone is one base away. The V gene is TRDV2, the J gene TRDJ1, with 12 bases matching TRDD3. As TCRdb names no J gene, one was assigned here on the basis of a DNA match to germline. Per germline, CDR1 GEAIGNYY and CDR2 EKD. The J segment lost 9 bases and the V segment lost 4 bases, leaving 14 bases of the junction unmatched. This CDR3 contains 16 residues. CDR3 in amino acids: CACDLLGDTLTAQLIF. Here the CDR3 DNA reads TGTGCCTGTGATTTACTGGGGGATACTTTGACAGCACAACTCATCTTT.

This clone is labeled as large. V gene TRDV2 combines with J gene TRDJ3; 12 bases line up with TRDD3. With V trimmed by 3 bases and J by 2 bases, 4 bases remained unmatched. Germline V lookup: CDR1 GEAIGNYY, CDR2 EKD. CDR3 length equals 18 residues. The CDR3 coding sequence is TGTGCCTGTGACCTACTGGGGGATACAACCTGGGACACCCGACAGATGTTTTTC. Translated, it gives CACDLLGDTTWDTRQMFF.

As for this clone: A far larger clone is only one base removed, so a read error is likely. The chain combines TRDV2 with TRDJ2, with 7 nucleotides matching TRDD3. The J gene was missing in TCRdb and was found by matching the end of the DNA to germline. The CDR3 covers 19 residues. Germline lookup yields CDR1 GEAIGNYY and CDR2 EKD. CDR3 in DNA: TGTGCCTGTGACACCGTGGTTCGGGGGAGGGATACTTTGACAGCAAAACTCTTCTTT. It yields the protein CACDTVVRGRDTLTAKLFF.

This clone is categorized as medium-sized. The chain links TRDV2 to TRDJ1, with D possibly matching TRDD3 (6 bases). There are 17 residues in the CDR3. Germline CDR1 GEAIGNYY, CDR2 EKD. Between the trimmed V and J ends, which lost 0 bases and 0 bases, there was a span of 16 bases. Here the CDR3 DNA reads TGTGCCTGTGACACCGTTGGACCGGGGGACCACACCGATAAACTCATCTTT. Its translation is CACDTVGPGDHTDKLIF.

This clone is labeled large (0.1 to 1%). V usage is TRDV2 and J usage is TRDJ3; D is ambiguous. V was shortened by 2 bases and J by 0 bases, with 7 bases between the two germline ends. The CDR3 is made up of 16 amino acids. Germline V CDR1 and CDR2: GEAIGNYY, EKD. CDR3 in DNA: TGTGCCTGTGACAGTATCAGCTCCTGGGACACCCGACAGATGTTTTTC. Translated, it gives CACDSISSWDTRQMFF.

This clone is large. The chain links TRDV2 to TRDJ1, with 8 bases identical to TRDD3. CDR1 is GEAIGNYY, CDR2 EKD, per germline. CDR3 size: 14 residues. The V segment lost 3 bases and the J segment 0 bases; nucleotides outside the gene matches: 2. CDR3 nucleotides: TGTGCCTGTGACCTACTGGGGGACACCGATAAACTCATCTTT. This gives the protein CACDLLGDTDKLIF.

Worth noting for this clone: This could be a read error, since a much larger clone is one nucleotide away. The V gene is TRDV2, the J gene TRDJ3, with D possibly being TRDD3 (5 bases). Germline matching of the DNA provided the J gene here, since TCRdb leaves it blank. V gave up 0 bases and J gave up 0 bases, with 11 bases separating them. CDR1 is GEAIGNYY, CDR2 EKD, per germline. The CDR3 totals 18 residues. CDR3: CACDTRGSSSWDTRQMFF. In DNA form, the CDR3 reads TGTGCCTGTGACACCAGGGGGTCGAGCTCCTGGGACACCCGACAGATGTTTTTC.

Details on this clone: A far larger clone is a single base away, which makes a read error likely. The gene calls are TRDV2 and TRDJ1; 10 bases align to TRDD3. The CDR3 loop spans 14 amino acids. Germline V CDR1 and CDR2: GEAIGNYY, EKD. V dropped 7 bases and J dropped 2; count of bases not matched to a gene: 6. This chain's CDR3 is CAWDVLGDTDKLIF. In nucleotides, the CDR3 is TGTGCCTGGGACGTACTGGGGGATACCGATAAACTCATCTTT.

Notes on this clone: The junction and the germline gene differ at one end; a read error may be behind it. The chain is built from TRDV2 and TRDJ3; D might be TRDD3 (6 bases). Here the J gene was assigned by germline matching of the DNA, as TCRdb has none. The CDR3 totals 19 residues. CDR1 is GEAIGNYY and CDR2 is EKD in the germline V gene. The DNA of the CDR3 is TGTGCCTGTGACACCGGGCAGGGGGTCCCCTCCTGGGGCACCCGACAGATGTTTTTC. Translation: CACDTGQGVPSWGTRQMFF.

A single count supports this clone. A read error may explain this, as a much larger clone is one base away. This sample also contains other DNA sequences that code for the same CDR3. The V gene is TRDV2, but the J gene lacks a call; TRDD3 is the table's D call, not checked against the DNA. The germline CDR1 and CDR2 sequences are GEAIGNYY and EKD. This CDR3 has 22 residues. The CDR3 region has the DNA TGTGCCTGTGACCCTCCAGGTAGCAGCTATGGGGTTAGCTCCTGGGACACCCGACAGATGTTTTTT. Protein sequence: CACDPPGSSYGVSSWDTRQMFF.

Worth noting for this clone: A much larger clone differs by one base, so this may be a read error. The gene calls are TRDV2 and TRDJ3, with D unresolved. TCRdb leaves out the J gene; it was filled in here by matching the DNA to germline. Trimming removed 3 bases at V and 0 bases at J, with 14 bases between. Germline lookup yields CDR1 GEAIGNYY and CDR2 EKD. The CDR3 extends over 18 amino acids. The CDR3: CACDPVLDSSWDTRQMFF. Here the CDR3 DNA reads TGTGCCTGTGACCCGGTGCTGGACAGCTCCTGGGACACCCGACAGATGTTTTTC.